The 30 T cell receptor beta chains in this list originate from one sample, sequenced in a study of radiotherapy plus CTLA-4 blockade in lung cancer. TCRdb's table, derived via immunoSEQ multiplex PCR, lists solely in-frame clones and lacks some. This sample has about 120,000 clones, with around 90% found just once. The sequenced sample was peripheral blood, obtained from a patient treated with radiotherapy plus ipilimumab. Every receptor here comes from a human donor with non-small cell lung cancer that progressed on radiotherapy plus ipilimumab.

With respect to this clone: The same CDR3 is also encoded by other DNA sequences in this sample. The CDR3 region is CASSDRTPKETQYF. CDR3 nucleotide sequence: TGTGCCAGCAGTGATCGGACACCAAAAGAGACCCAGTACTTC. This sequence joins TRBV25-1 and TRBJ2-5; D might be TRBD1 (5 bases). Germline V gene sequence: CDR1 MGHDK, CDR2 SYGVNS. The germline V and J ends were trimmed by 3 bases and 3 bases, with 11 bases remaining between them. The CDR3 runs 14 residues.

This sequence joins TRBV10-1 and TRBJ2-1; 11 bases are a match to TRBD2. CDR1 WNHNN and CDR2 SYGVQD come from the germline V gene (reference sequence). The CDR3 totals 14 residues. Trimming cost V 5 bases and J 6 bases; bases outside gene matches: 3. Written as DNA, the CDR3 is TGCGCCAGCAGTACTAGCGGGAGACTCAATGAGCAGTTCTTC. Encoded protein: CASSTSGRLNEQFF.

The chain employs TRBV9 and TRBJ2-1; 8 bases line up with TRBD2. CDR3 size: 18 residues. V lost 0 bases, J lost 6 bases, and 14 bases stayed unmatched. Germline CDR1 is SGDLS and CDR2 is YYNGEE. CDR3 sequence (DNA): TGTGCCAGCAGCGTAGTGTGGGGTTTAGGACTAGCTCTCAATGAGCAGTTCTTC. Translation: CASSVVWGLGLALNEQFF.

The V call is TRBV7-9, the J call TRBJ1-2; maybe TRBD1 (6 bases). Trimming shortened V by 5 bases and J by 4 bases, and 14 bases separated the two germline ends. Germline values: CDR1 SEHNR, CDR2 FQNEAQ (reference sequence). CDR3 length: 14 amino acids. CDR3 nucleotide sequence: TGTGCCAGCAGCCAGGACAGCTCGAGCTATGGCTACACCTTC. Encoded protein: CASSQDSSSYGYTF.

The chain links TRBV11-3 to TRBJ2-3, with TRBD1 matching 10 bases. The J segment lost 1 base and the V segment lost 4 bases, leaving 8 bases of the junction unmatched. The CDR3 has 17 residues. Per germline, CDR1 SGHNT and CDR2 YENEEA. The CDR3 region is CASSSGGGTGGTDTQYF. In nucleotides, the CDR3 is TGTGCCAGCAGCTCCGGCGGAGGGACAGGGGGCACAGATACGCAGTATTTT. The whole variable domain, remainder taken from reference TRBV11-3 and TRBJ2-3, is EAGVVQSPRYKIIEKKQPVAFWCNPISGHNTLYWYLQNLGQGPELLIRYENEEAVDDSQLPKDRFSAERLKGVDSTLKIQPAELGDSAVYLCASSSGGGTGGTDTQYFGPGTRLTVL.

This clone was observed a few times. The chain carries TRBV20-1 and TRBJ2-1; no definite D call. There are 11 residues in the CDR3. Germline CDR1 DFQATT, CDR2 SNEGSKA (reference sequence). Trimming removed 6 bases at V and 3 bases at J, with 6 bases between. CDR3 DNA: TGCAGTGCCAAACACTACAATGAGCAGTTCTTC. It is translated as CSAKHYNEQFF.

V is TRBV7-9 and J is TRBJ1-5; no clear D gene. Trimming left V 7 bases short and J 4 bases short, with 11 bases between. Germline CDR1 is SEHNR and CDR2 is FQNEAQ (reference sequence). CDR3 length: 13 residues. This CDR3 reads CASTDGTNQPQHF. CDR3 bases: TGTGCCAGCACGGACGGAACGAATCAGCCCCAGCATTTT.

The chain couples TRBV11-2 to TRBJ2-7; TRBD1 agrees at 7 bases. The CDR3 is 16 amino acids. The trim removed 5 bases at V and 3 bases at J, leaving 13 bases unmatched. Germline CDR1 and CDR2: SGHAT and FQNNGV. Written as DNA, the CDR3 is TGTGCCAGCAGCCCACACCTAACAGGGGCGGGCTACGAGCAGTACTTC. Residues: CASSPHLTGAGYEQYF. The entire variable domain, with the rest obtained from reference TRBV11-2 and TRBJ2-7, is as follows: EAGVAQSPRYKIIEKRQSVAFWCNPISGHATLYWYQQILGQGPKLLIQFQNNGVVDDSQLPKDRFSAERLKGVDSTLKIQPAKLEDSAVYLCASSPHLTGAGYEQYFGPGTRLTVT.

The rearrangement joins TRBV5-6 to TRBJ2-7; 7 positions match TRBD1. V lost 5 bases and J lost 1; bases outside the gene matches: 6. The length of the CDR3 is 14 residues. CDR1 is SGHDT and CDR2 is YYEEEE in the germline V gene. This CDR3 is CASRPGTDSYEQYF. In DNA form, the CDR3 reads TGTGCCAGCAGGCCGGGGACAGATTCCTACGAGCAGTACTTC.

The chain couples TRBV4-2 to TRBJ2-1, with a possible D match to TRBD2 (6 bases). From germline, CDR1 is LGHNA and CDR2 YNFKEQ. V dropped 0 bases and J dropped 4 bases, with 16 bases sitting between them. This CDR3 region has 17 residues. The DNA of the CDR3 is TGTGCCAGCAGCCAAGATACCACGGCGGGGCGATACAATGAGCAGTTCTTC. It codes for CASSQDTTAGRYNEQFF.

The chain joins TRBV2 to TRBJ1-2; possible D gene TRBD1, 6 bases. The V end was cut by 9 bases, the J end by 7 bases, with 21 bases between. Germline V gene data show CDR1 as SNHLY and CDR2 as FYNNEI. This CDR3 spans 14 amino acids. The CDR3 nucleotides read TGTGCCAGAACCACCACGTCCAGGGGTGGTGGCTACACCTTC. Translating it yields CARTTTSRGGGYTF. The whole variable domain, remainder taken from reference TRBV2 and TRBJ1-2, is EPEVTQTPSHQVTQMGQEVILRCVPISNHLYFYWYRQILGQKVEFLVSFYNNEISEKSEIFDDQFSVERPDGSNFTLKIRSTKLEDSAMYFCARTTTSRGGGYTFGSGTRLTVV.

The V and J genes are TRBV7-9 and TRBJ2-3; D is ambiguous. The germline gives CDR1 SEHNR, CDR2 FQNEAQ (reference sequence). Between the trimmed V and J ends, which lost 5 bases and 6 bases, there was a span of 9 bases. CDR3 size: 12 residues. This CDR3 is CASSPPGDTQYF. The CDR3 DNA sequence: TGTGCCAGCAGCCCCCCCGGGGATACGCAGTATTTT. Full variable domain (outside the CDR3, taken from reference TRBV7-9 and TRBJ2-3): DTGVSQNPRHKITKRGQNVTFRCDPISEHNRLYWYRQTLGQGPEFLTYFQNEAQLEKSRLLSDRFSAERPKGSFSTLEIQRTEQGDSAMYLCASSPPGDTQYFGPGTRLTVL.

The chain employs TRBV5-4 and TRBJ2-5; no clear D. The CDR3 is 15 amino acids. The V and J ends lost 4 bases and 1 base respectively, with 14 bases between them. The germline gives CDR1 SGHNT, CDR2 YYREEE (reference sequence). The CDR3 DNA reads TGTGCCAGCAGCCGGACGGGTTGGGGCCAAGAGACCCAGTACTTC. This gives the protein CASSRTGWGQETQYF.

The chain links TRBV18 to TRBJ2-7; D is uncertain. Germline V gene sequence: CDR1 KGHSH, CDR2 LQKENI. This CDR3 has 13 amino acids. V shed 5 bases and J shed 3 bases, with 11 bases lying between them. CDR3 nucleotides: TGTGCCAGCTCATCCCCATCAATCTACGAGCAGTACTTC. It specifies CASSSPSIYEQYF.

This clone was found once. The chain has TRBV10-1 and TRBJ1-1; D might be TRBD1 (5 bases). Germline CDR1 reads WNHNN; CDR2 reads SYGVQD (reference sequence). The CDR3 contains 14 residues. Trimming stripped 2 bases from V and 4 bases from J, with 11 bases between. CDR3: CASSEAGGFTEAFF. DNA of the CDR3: TGCGCCAGCAGTGAGGCCGGGGGATTCACTGAAGCTTTCTTT.

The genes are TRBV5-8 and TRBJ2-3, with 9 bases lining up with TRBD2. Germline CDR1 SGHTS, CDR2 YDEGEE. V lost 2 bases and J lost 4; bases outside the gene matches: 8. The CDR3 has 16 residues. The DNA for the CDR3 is TGTGCCAGCAGCTTCCCCGGGGGCGGGAGGGCAGATACGCAGTATTTT. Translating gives CASSFPGGGRADTQYF. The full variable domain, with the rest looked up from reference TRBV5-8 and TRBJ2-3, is EAGVTQSPTHLIKTRGQQATLRCSPISGHTSVYWYQQALGLGLQFLLWYDEGEERNRGNFPPRFSGRQFPNYSSELNVNALELEDSALYLCASSFPGGGRADTQYFGPGTRLTVL.

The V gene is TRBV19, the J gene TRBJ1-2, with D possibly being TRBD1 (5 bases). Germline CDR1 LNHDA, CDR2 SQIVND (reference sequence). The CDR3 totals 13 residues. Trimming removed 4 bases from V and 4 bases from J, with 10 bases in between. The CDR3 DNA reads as TGTGCCAGTAGTAGAGGGGTGGGCTATGGCTACACCTTC. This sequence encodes CASSRGVGYGYTF.

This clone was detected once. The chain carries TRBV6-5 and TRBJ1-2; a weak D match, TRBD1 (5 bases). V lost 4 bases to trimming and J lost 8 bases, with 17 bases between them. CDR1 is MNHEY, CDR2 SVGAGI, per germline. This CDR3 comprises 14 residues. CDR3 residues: CASSFRDSRNGYTF. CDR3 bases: TGTGCCAGCAGTTTCCGAGACAGCCGTAACGGCTACACCTTC.

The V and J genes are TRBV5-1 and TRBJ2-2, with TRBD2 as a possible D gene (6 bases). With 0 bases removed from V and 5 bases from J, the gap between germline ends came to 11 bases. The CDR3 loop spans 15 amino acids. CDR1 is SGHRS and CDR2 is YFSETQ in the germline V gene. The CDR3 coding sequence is TGCGCCAGCAGCTTGGCTGGAGGGCGGACCGGGGAGCTGTTTTTT. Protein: CASSLAGGRTGELFF.

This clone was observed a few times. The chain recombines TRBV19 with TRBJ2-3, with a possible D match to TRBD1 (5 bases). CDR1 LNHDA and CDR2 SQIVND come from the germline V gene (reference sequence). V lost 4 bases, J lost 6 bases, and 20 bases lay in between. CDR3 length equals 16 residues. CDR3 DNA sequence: TGTGCCAGTAGTAAAAGACAGCCCTTGGGATCTGATACGCAGTATTTT. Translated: CASSKRQPLGSDTQYF.

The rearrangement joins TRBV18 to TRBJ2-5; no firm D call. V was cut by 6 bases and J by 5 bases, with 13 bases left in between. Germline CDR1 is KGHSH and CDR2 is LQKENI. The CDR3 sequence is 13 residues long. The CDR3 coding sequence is TGTGCCAGCTCCCAGGTCCGGGCGGAGACCCAGTACTTC. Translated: CASSQVRAETQYF.

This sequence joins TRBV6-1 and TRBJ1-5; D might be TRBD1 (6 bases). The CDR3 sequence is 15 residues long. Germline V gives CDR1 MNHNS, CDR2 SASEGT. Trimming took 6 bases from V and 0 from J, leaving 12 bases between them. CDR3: CASSAGQNSNQPQHF. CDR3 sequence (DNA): TGTGCCAGCAGCGCGGGACAAAATAGCAATCAGCCCCAGCATTTT.

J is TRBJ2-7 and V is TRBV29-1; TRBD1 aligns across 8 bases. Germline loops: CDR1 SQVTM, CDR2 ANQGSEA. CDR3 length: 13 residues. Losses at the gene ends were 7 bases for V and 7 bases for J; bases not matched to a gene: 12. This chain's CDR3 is CSARQGSVKEQYF. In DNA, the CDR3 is TGCAGCGCAAGACAGGGGAGTGTTAAAGAGCAGTACTTC.

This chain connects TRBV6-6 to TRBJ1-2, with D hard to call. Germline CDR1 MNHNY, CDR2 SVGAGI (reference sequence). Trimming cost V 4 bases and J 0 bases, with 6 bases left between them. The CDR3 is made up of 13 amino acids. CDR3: CASSFVPNYGYTF. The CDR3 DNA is TGTGCCAGCAGTTTTGTACCTAACTATGGCTACACCTTC.

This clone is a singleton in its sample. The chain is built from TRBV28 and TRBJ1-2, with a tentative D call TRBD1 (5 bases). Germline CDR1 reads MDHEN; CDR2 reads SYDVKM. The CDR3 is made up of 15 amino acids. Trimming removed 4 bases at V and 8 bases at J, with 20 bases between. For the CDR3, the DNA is TGTGCCAGCAGTTCCCGGGACCCAGGGTTTTGGGGCTACACCTTC. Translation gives CASSSRDPGFWGYTF.

The CDR3 here is CASSLEGGFGEQYF. In DNA form, the CDR3 reads TGCGCCAGCAGCTTGGAGGGGGGTTTCGGAGAGCAGTACTTC. The chain couples TRBV5-1 to TRBJ2-7; D may match TRBD1 or TRBD2 (6 bases each). CDR1 is SGHRS, CDR2 YFSETQ, per germline. Deletions cut 0 bases from V and 7 bases from J, with 14 bases between. This CDR3 region has 14 residues.

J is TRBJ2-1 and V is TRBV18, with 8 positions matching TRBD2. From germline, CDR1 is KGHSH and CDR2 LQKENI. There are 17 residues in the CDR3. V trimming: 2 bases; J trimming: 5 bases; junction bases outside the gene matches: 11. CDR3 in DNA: TGTGCCAGCTCACCATCGATGAGCGGGAGAGACCACAATGAGCAGTTCTTC. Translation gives CASSPSMSGRDHNEQFF.

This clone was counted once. The CDR3 DNA reads TGCGCCAGCAGCTCGGACGGAAACACTGAAGCTTTCTTT. This gives the protein CASSSDGNTEAFF. The chain combines TRBV5-1 with TRBJ1-1; D is ambiguous. V dropped 3 bases and J dropped 2 bases, with 8 bases sitting between them. Germline V CDR1 and CDR2: SGHRS, YFSETQ. The CDR3 is 13 residues long.

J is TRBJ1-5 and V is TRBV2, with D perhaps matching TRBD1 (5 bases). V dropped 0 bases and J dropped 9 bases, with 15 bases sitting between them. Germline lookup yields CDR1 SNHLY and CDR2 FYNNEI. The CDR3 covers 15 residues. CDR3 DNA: TGTGCCAGCAGTGAAGCCTGGGGGAGACATCGGCCCCAGCATTTT. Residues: CASSEAWGRHRPQHF.

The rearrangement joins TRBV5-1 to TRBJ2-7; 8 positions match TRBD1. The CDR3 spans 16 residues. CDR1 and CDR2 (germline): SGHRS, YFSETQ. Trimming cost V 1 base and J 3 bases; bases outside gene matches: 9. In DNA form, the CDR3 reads TGCGCCAGCAGCTTGTCGAGGACAGGGAGTAACTACGAGCAGTACTTC. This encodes CASSLSRTGSNYEQYF.